Listed here are 28 T cell receptor beta chains from one sample, sequenced in a study of response to subunit inactivated influenza vaccine. TCRdb processed the RT-PCR reads anew with MiXCR; each CDR3 protein has one entry. The sample lists 650,000 to 800,000 distinct CDR3 sequences; roughly 18% were seen once. The material was PBMCs from blood, obtained 5 days after vaccination. These receptors were obtained from a man aged 50 to 60 who received an inactivated influenza vaccine.

This clonotype has a handful of counts. The rearrangement links TRBV27 to TRBJ2-3; 9 bases agree with TRBD1. The germline V gene has CDR1 MNHEY and CDR2 SMNVEV (reference sequence). The CDR3 has 14 amino acids. Unmatched junction bases numbered 6, after V lost 5 bases and J lost 6 bases. DNA of the CDR3: TGTGCCAGCAGTCCTGGGACAGGGATGGATACGCAGTATTTT. Its translation: CASSPGTGMDTQYF.

This chain joins TRBV6-2 or TRBV6-3 and TRBJ2-2; TRBD1 matches at 9 bases. The germline gives CDR1 MNHEY, CDR2 SVGEGT. This CDR3 is 17 amino acids long. V dropped 0 bases and J dropped 4; count of bases not matched to a gene: 6. Here the CDR3 reads CASSYSRTGVSTGELFF. The CDR3 DNA reads TGTGCCAGCAGTTACTCTCGGACAGGGGTCTCCACCGGGGAGCTGTTTTTT.

This clonotype has a handful of counts. The chain combines TRBV12-3 or TRBV12-4 with TRBJ2-5; D uncertain. V was trimmed by 3 bases and J by 1 base, leaving 6 bases between them. CDR3 length: 13 amino acids. The DNA of the CDR3 is TGTGCCAGCAGTTTGTTGTCCCAAGAGACCCAGTACTTC. It codes for CASSLLSQETQYF.

The sample holds a few counts of this clonotype. DNA of the CDR3: TGTGCCAGCAGCGCGAGGGCATTAGACGAGCAGTACTTC. Amino acids: CASSARALDEQYF. This chain connects TRBV7-2 to TRBJ2-7; D may be TRBD2 (5 bases). CDR1 is SGHTA, CDR2 FQGNSA, per germline. V gave up 5 bases and J gave up 5 bases, with 13 bases separating them. The CDR3 runs to 13 residues.

The chain employs TRBV28 and TRBJ2-3; tentative D call: TRBD2 (7 bases). The CDR3 length is 13 residues. Trimming left V 7 bases short and J 5 bases short, with 13 bases between. Germline lookup yields CDR1 MDHEN and CDR2 SYDVKM. CDR3 sequence reads: CASKGGGRDTQYF. CDR3 nucleotide sequence: TGTGCCAGCAAAGGGGGGGGGCGAGATACGCAGTATTTT.

The rearrangement joins TRBV10-3 to TRBJ2-3, with TRBD2 matching 8 bases. V lost 10 bases and J lost 2; bases outside the gene matches: 5. CDR3 length equals 13 residues. The germline V gene has CDR1 ENHRY and CDR2 SYGVKD. The CDR3 here is CATLSGNTDTQYF. The CDR3 coding sequence is TGTGCCACCCTTAGCGGGAACACAGATACGCAGTATTTT.

The rearrangement joins TRBV28 to TRBJ1-1; D is ambiguous. The ends were cut back, 7 bases at V and 3 bases at J, with 12 bases in the middle. Germline CDR1 is MDHEN and CDR2 is SYDVKM. This CDR3 region has 13 residues. The CDR3 is CASTWTRYTEAFF. In DNA form, the CDR3 reads TGTGCCAGCACCTGGACTAGGTACACTGAAGCTTTCTTT.

The chain carries TRBV6-5 and TRBJ1-1, with TRBD1 identical over 7 bases. CDR1 and CDR2 (germline): MNHEY, SVGAGI. The junction had 6 bases not matched to a gene; V was cut back by 2 bases and J by 3 bases. The CDR3 is 15 amino acids. The CDR3 region is CASSYRTGGDTEAFF. CDR3 sequence (DNA): TGTGCCAGCAGTTACCGGACAGGAGGTGACACTGAAGCTTTCTTT.

The V gene is TRBV5-1, the J gene TRBJ1-3, with D possibly TRBD1 on 6 matching bases. Germline V gene lookup returns CDR1 SGHRS and CDR2 YFSETQ. V lost 3 bases and J 0 bases, leaving 10 bases between the germline ends. The CDR3 spans 15 residues. CDR3: CASSSKGDSGNTIYF. In DNA form, the CDR3 reads TGCGCCAGCAGCTCGAAGGGGGACTCTGGAAACACCATATATTTT.

The V gene is TRBV2, the J gene TRBJ2-1, with 9 bases identical to TRBD1. This CDR3 is 13 amino acids long. CDR1 is SNHLY and CDR2 is FYNNEI in the germline V gene. The V segment lost 6 bases and the J segment 9 bases; nucleotides outside the gene matches: 6. CDR3 sequence (DNA): TGTGCCAGCAGGGAGGACAGGGGAGGTGAGCAGTTCTTC. This translates into CASREDRGGEQFF.

In this sample, this clonotype turned up a few times. CDR3 region: CASSYGPRTVIAAYEQYF. The CDR3 region has the DNA TGTGCCAGCAGTTACGGGCCAAGGACAGTGATAGCTGCCTACGAGCAGTACTTC. The rearrangement joins TRBV6-5 to TRBJ2-7; weak D call: TRBD1 (6 bases). Germline V gene sequence: CDR1 MNHEY, CDR2 SVGAGI. With 2 bases removed from V and 2 bases from J, the gap between germline ends came to 22 bases. The CDR3 runs 18 residues.

This clonotype was counted ten times or more. This sequence joins TRBV12-3 or TRBV12-4 and TRBJ1-2, with 7 positions matching TRBD1. V trimming: 5 bases; J trimming: 8 bases; junction bases outside the gene matches: 8. This CDR3 has 13 residues. The CDR3 spells CASSAQTGTGYTF. CDR3 DNA: TGTGCCAGCAGTGCTCAGACAGGGACGGGCTACACCTTC.

This clonotype turned up a few times. V gene TRBV20-1 combines with J gene TRBJ2-5; 9 bases agree with TRBD2. Unmatched junction bases numbered 4, after V lost 0 bases and J lost 2 bases. Germline V gene data show CDR1 as DFQATT and CDR2 as SNEGSKA (reference sequence). The length of the CDR3 is 15 residues. The CDR3 DNA sequence: TGCAGTGCTAGAGACGGAGCGGGGGGACAAGAGACCCAGTACTTC. It specifies CSARDGAGGQETQYF.

The V call is TRBV28, the J call TRBJ2-5; 12 bases are a match to TRBD2. This CDR3 has 17 amino acids. The germline V gene encodes CDR1 MDHEN and CDR2 SYDVKM. J gave up 4 bases and V 4 bases, and 10 bases lay outside the gene matches. The CDR3 DNA sequence: TGTGCCAGCAGTTATCGGACTAGCGGGACTGGTGGAGAGACCCAGTACTTC. This codes for CASSYRTSGTGGETQYF.

This clonotype was detected only a few times. V usage is TRBV24-1 and J usage is TRBJ2-3, with 8 positions matching TRBD1. After removal of 7 bases from V and 1 base from J, the junction contained 3 bases not matched to a gene. Germline V gene data show CDR1 as KGHDR and CDR2 as SFDVKD. This CDR3 has 14 residues. CDR3 nucleotides: TGTGCCACCAGAGAGACAGGGGGCACAGATACGCAGTATTTT. This gives the protein CATRETGGTDTQYF.

V is TRBV5-1 and J is TRBJ2-3; D uncertain. The ends were cut back, 0 bases at V and 3 bases at J, with 11 bases in the middle. The CDR3 consists of 15 residues. Germline loops: CDR1 SGHRS, CDR2 YFSETQ. The CDR3 DNA follows: TGCGCCAGCAGCTTGGAGACACCTGTTACAGATACGCAGTATTTT. This codes for CASSLETPVTDTQYF.

The chain joins TRBV20-1 to TRBJ1-1, with TRBD1 as a possible D gene (5 bases). Germline CDR1 DFQATT, CDR2 SNEGSKA (reference sequence). The CDR3 totals 11 residues. The V and J ends lost 7 bases and 10 bases respectively, with 16 bases between them. In DNA, the CDR3 is TGCAGTGTGGCCCAGGGCAGAGCAGCTTTCTTT. Translated: CSVAQGRAAFF.

The chain uses TRBV5-6 and TRBJ1-4; D unresolved. Per germline, CDR1 SGHDT and CDR2 YYEEEE. V was shortened by 1 base and J by 5 bases, with 15 bases between the two germline ends. The CDR3 extends over 16 amino acids. The CDR3 DNA reads as TGTGCCAGCAGCTTGTGGCTCGAACAGATAAATGAAAAACTGTTTTTT. As protein: CASSLWLEQINEKLFF.

The chain employs TRBV28 and TRBJ2-3, with D unresolved. CDR3 length: 16 amino acids. Trimming took 6 bases from V and 0 from J, leaving 16 bases between them. Germline V lookup: CDR1 MDHEN, CDR2 SYDVKM. This CDR3 reads CASSYVSEPSTDTQYF. DNA of the CDR3: TGTGCCAGCAGCTACGTCTCGGAGCCTAGCACAGATACGCAGTATTTT. The complete variable domain, with remaining parts taken from reference TRBV28 and TRBJ2-3, reads DVKVTQSSRYLVKRTGEKVFLECVQDMDHENMFWYRQDPGLGLRLIYFSYDVKMKEKGDIPEGYSVSREKKERFSLILESASTNQTSMYLCASSYVSEPSTDTQYFGPGTRLTVL.

This clonotype was observed many times. The chain employs TRBV7-3 and TRBJ2-1; D is uncertain. The length of the CDR3 is 13 residues. The ends were cut back, 4 bases at V and 6 bases at J, with 10 bases in the middle. CDR1 is SGHTA, CDR2 FQGTGA, per germline. CDR3 sequence reads: CASSSGRANEQFF. The CDR3 coding sequence is TGTGCCAGCAGCTCCGGTAGGGCCAATGAGCAGTTCTTC.

V is TRBV12-3 or TRBV12-4 and J is TRBJ2-7, with 9 nucleotides matching TRBD1. This CDR3 comprises 15 residues. With V trimmed by 6 bases and J by 3 bases, 9 bases remained unmatched. CDR3: CASRESGTGSYEQYF. As DNA, the CDR3 is TGTGCCAGCAGGGAATCCGGGACAGGGAGCTACGAGCAGTACTTC.

The V call is TRBV28, the J call TRBJ1-2; D is unclear. CDR3 size: 14 residues. Germline CDR1 and CDR2: MDHEN and SYDVKM. Trimming removed 2 bases at V and 4 bases at J, with 11 bases between. The CDR3 is CASSLGSGSYGYTF. In DNA form, the CDR3 reads TGTGCCAGCAGTTTAGGATCGGGCTCCTATGGCTACACCTTC.

This sequence joins TRBV27 and TRBJ2-3; TRBD1 is a possible D gene (5 bases). The ends were cut back, 2 bases at V and 4 bases at J, with 16 bases in the middle. The CDR3 has 16 amino acids. CDR1 is MNHEY and CDR2 is SMNVEV in the germline V gene (reference sequence). CDR3 protein: CASSLRIKQDPDTQYF. The CDR3 nucleotides read TGTGCCAGCAGTTTACGGATCAAACAGGACCCAGATACGCAGTATTTT.

Only a few counts were recorded for this clonotype. This chain links TRBV20-1 with TRBJ1-2; D is unresolved. CDR3 size: 11 residues. Germline V gives CDR1 DFQATT, CDR2 SNEGSKA (reference sequence). The CDR3 coding sequence is TGCACCCCCGCGTTTCACTATGGCTACACCTTC. It yields the protein CTPAFHYGYTF.

Many counts were recorded for this clonotype. CDR3 coding DNA: TGCAGCGTTGATGCTGGACTAGGAGCCCTTACCACAGATACGCAGTATTTT. Translating it yields CSVDAGLGALTTDTQYF. V and J are TRBV29-1 and TRBJ2-3; 7 nucleotides align to TRBD2. J lost 2 bases, V lost 3 bases, and 14 bases had no gene match. The CDR3 runs to 17 residues. Germline V lookup: CDR1 SQVTM, CDR2 ANQGSEA.

This clonotype has just a few counts. This sequence joins TRBV18 and TRBJ2-7; 7 nucleotides agree with TRBD1. Germline V gene sequence: CDR1 KGHSH, CDR2 LQKENI. The CDR3 totals 13 residues. With 6 bases clipped from V and 5 bases from J, the junction kept 7 bases outside the gene matches. The CDR3, as DNA: TGTGCCAGCTCTCCAACACAGGGGAACGAGCAGTACTTC. Translating gives CASSPTQGNEQYF.

This clonotype was seen a handful of times. J is TRBJ1-4 and V is TRBV7-2; the D is unclear. The germline V and J ends were trimmed by 7 bases and 0 bases, with 9 bases remaining between them. The V gene's germline CDR1 is SGHTA and CDR2 FQGNSA. This CDR3 comprises 14 residues. CDR3 in amino acids: CASTPQSTNEKLFF. For the CDR3, the DNA is TGTGCCAGCACCCCACAATCAACTAATGAAAAACTGTTTTTT.

This clonotype occurred a few times. The V gene is TRBV20-1, the J gene TRBJ2-3; 8 nucleotides align to TRBD2. The J segment lost 4 bases and the V segment lost 0 bases, leaving 9 bases of the junction unmatched. The germline V gene encodes CDR1 DFQATT and CDR2 SNEGSKA (reference sequence). The CDR3 is 16 amino acids. CDR3 nucleotides: TGCAGTGCTAGAGATCCTGGGCGGGGGGTCCCAGATACGCAGTATTTT. Protein product: CSARDPGRGVPDTQYF.